These 8 T cell receptor beta chains were sequenced from one sample in a study of identical twins. Using its own MiXCR run on the 5' RACE reads, TCRdb lists one record per CDR3 protein. This sample has hundreds of thousands of distinct CDR3 sequences; over 8.5% occur once, and the top ten carry 0.85% to 1%. These records were also assigned to another study, of yellow fever vaccine responses in identical twins.

Sequencing was performed on PBMCs. The receptors originated from a woman younger than 30 in good health.

CDR3: CASSPSPTSGYEQYF. In nucleotides, the CDR3 is TGTGCCAGCTCACCAAGTCCGACCTCAGGCTACGAGCAGTACTTC. This chain joins TRBV18 and TRBJ2-7; D is undetermined. The CDR3 runs 15 residues. Germline loops: CDR1 KGHSH, CDR2 LQKENI. V shed 2 bases and J shed 3 bases, with 14 bases lying between them.

The chain has TRBV28 and TRBJ2-3, with D possibly TRBD2 on 6 matching bases. Deletions cut 5 bases from V and 0 bases from J, with 15 bases between. The CDR3 runs 16 residues. Germline CDR1 reads MDHEN; CDR2 reads SYDVKM. This CDR3 is CASSTPGVTSTDTQYF. CDR3 DNA sequence: TGTGCCAGCAGTACCCCGGGAGTCACTAGCACAGATACGCAGTATTTT.

This clonotype was counted between two and nine times. V usage is TRBV4-3 and J usage is TRBJ2-7, with a possible D match to TRBD2 (7 bases). The V and J ends lost 1 base and 4 bases respectively, with 11 bases between them. Germline V gene data show CDR1 as LGHNA and CDR2 as YSLEER. There are 14 residues in the CDR3. The CDR3 coding sequence is TGCGCCAGCAGCCAAGGGGAGGGGGGTTACGAGCAGTACTTC. Protein: CASSQGEGGYEQYF.

This clonotype showed up many times. The rearrangement links TRBV12-3 or TRBV12-4 to TRBJ2-3, with D hard to call. V lost 2 bases to trimming and J lost 4 bases, with 10 bases between them. The CDR3 runs to 14 residues. CDR3 loop: CASSLNSRADTQYF. Here the CDR3 DNA reads TGTGCCAGCAGTTTAAACAGTCGCGCAGATACGCAGTATTTT.

This clonotype was found a few times. The rearrangement uses TRBV19 and TRBJ2-7; D may be TRBD2 (6 bases). CDR1 is LNHDA, CDR2 SQIVND, per germline (reference sequence). The CDR3 loop spans 14 amino acids. V dropped 3 bases and J dropped 5 bases, with 14 bases sitting between them. CDR3 DNA: TGTGCCAGTAGTATGTACGGGAGTAGCGACGAGCAGTACTTC. It yields the protein CASSMYGSSDEQYF.

This clonotype was picked up a small number of times. The rearrangement links TRBV5-1 to TRBJ2-5; a possible D gene is TRBD1 (5 bases). Per the germline V gene, CDR1 is SGHRS and CDR2 is YFSETQ. V lost 3 bases to trimming and J lost 2 bases, with 20 bases between them. The CDR3 is made up of 17 amino acids. CDR3: CASSSPKSTVGQETQYF. The CDR3 DNA is TGCGCCAGCAGCTCCCCTAAATCGACAGTCGGTCAAGAGACCCAGTACTTC.

This clonotype was found a few times. V is TRBV9 and J is TRBJ2-3; TRBD2 matches 12 bases. The CDR3 has 17 amino acids. Germline CDR1 and CDR2: SGDLS and YYNGEE. Trimming cost V 4 bases and J 0 bases; bases outside gene matches: 6. The CDR3 is CASSTRTSGASTDTQYF. The CDR3 coding sequence is TGTGCCAGCAGCACACGGACTAGCGGGGCTAGCACAGATACGCAGTATTTT.

This clonotype was seen many times. The chain couples TRBV12-3 or TRBV12-4 to TRBJ2-3; maybe TRBD2 (5 bases). V shed 1 base and J shed 3 bases, with 5 bases lying between them. The CDR3 runs to 13 residues. CDR3: CASSLGRTDTQYF. As DNA, the CDR3 is TGTGCCAGCAGTTTAGGGAGGACAGATACGCAGTATTTT.